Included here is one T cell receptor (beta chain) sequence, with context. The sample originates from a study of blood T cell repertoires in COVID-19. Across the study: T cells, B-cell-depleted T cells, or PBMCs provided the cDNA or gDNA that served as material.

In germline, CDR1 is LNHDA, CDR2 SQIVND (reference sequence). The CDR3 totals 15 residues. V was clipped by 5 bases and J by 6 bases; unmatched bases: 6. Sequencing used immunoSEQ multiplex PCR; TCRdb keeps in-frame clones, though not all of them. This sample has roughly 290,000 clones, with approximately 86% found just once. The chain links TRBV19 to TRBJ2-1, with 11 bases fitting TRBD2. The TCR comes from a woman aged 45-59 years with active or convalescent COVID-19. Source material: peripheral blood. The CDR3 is CASSHPGLAANEQFF. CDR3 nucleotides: TGTGCCAGTAGTCACCCGGGACTAGCGGCCAATGAGCAGTTCTTC.